Sequencing of this T cell receptor beta chain was carried out in a study of cytomegalovirus exposure and HLA in healthy donors. The V and J ends lost 7 bases and 7 bases, in that order; junction bases with no gene match: 5. The length of the CDR3 is 13 residues. Germline assignment: CDR1 LNHNV and CDR2 YYDKDF (reference sequence). This clone was recorded a few times. Primers: 60 Vbeta forward and 13 Jbeta reverse. This table comes from immunoSEQ multiplex PCR, and its TCRdb copy is limited to in-frame clones, with some not included. The sample has about 160,000 clones, roughly 79% seen once. This TCR was recovered from a woman between 40 and 50 years old in good health and CMV-seropositive. The genes are TRBV15 and TRBJ2-1, with 9 positions matching TRBD1. Sequencing was carried out using PBMCs. The CDR3 region is CATTQGAWNEQFF. The CDR3 DNA follows: TGTGCCACCACACAGGGGGCGTGGAATGAGCAGTTCTTC. Based on the CDR3 plus reference TRBV15 and TRBJ2-1, the full variable domain is DAMVIQNPRYQVTQFGKPVTLSCSQTLNHNVMYWYQQKSSQAPKLLFHYYDKDFNNEADTPDNFQSRRPNTSFCFLDIRSPGLGDTAMYLCATTQGAWNEQFFGPGTRLTVL.